Listed below are T cell receptor beta chains from one sample, sequenced in a study of identifying expanded T cells in peripheral blood. Produced via immunoSEQ multiplex PCR; TCRdb's table is partial and in-frame only. The table includes tens of thousands of clones, around 86% detected once. The sequenced sample consisted of blood. These TCRs come from a person aged 18-70 years in good health. Each CDR3 is given with its conserved first and last residue. The order of the fields is J gene, D gene, V gene, clone size, CDR3 protein, CDR3 DNA. D genes are given only for firm matches. Clone size is stated in some rows and not others, as once, few, many or a class when expanded.

J gene: TRBJ2-2; D gene: NA; V gene: TRBV11-3; clone size: NA; CDR3 protein: CASSPGRQNTGELFF; CDR3 DNA: TGTGCCAGCAGCCCGGGCAGGCAGAACACCGGGGAGCTGTTTTTT
J gene: TRBJ2-3; D gene: TRBD2; V gene: TRBV5-4; clone size: NA; CDR3 protein: CASLPGTKGSVDTQYF; CDR3 DNA: TGTGCCAGCCTCCCCGGGACTAAAGGGTCTGTAGATACGCAGTATTTT
J gene: TRBJ2-3; D gene: NA; V gene: TRBV2; clone size: NA; CDR3 protein: CASSALQGWTDTQYF; CDR3 DNA: TGTGCCAGCAGTGCCCTACAGGGTTGGACAGATACGCAGTATTTT
J gene: TRBJ2-7; D gene: NA; V gene: TRBV7-9; clone size: NA; CDR3 protein: CASTLLGSPYEQYF; CDR3 DNA: TGTGCCAGCACTCTCTTAGGGAGCCCCTACGAGCAGTACTTC
J gene: TRBJ2-5; D gene: NA; V gene: TRBV2; clone size: NA; CDR3 protein: CASSVWVQETQYF; CDR3 DNA: TGTGCCAGCAGTGTCTGGGTCCAAGAGACCCAGTACTTC
J gene: TRBJ2-7; D gene: NA; V gene: TRBV12-5; clone size: NA; CDR3 protein: CASGLTIYEQYF; CDR3 DNA: TGTGCTAGTGGTTTGACGATCTACGAGCAGTACTTC
J gene: TRBJ1-6; D gene: NA; V gene: TRBV5-8; clone size: few; CDR3 protein: CASSLGLIGSPLHF; CDR3 DNA: TGTGCCAGCAGCTTGGGCTTGATTGGTTCACCCCTCCACTTT
J gene: TRBJ1-6; D gene: NA; V gene: TRBV6-1; clone size: many; CDR3 protein: CASSAPLRGPNSPLHF; CDR3 DNA: TGTGCCAGCAGTGCCCCCCTGAGAGGACCTAATTCACCCCTCCACTTT
J gene: TRBJ1-4; D gene: NA; V gene: TRBV7-8; clone size: NA; CDR3 protein: CASSLASAEKLFF; CDR3 DNA: TGTGCCAGCAGCTTAGCGTCCGCTGAAAAACTGTTTTTT
J gene: TRBJ2-3; D gene: NA; V gene: TRBV6-1; clone size: medium-sized; CDR3 protein: CASSPLAGSTDTQYF; CDR3 DNA: TGTGCCAGCAGCCCTCTCGCGGGGAGCACAGATACGCAGTATTTT
J gene: TRBJ2-5; D gene: NA; V gene: TRBV7-2; clone size: once; CDR3 protein: CASSGTQGEETQYF; CDR3 DNA: TGTGCCAGCAGCGGAACCCAGGGTGAAGAGACCCAGTACTTC
J gene: TRBJ2-7; D gene: NA; V gene: TRBV6-1; clone size: NA; CDR3 protein: CASTESYEQYF; CDR3 DNA: TGTGCCAGCACGGAGAGCTACGAGCAGTACTTC
J gene: TRBJ2-3; D gene: NA; V gene: TRBV6-1; clone size: NA; CDR3 protein: CASSENSRGTDTQYF; CDR3 DNA: TGTGCCAGCAGTGAGAATAGCAGGGGCACAGATACGCAGTATTTT
J gene: TRBJ1-1; D gene: NA; V gene: TRBV6-5; clone size: NA; CDR3 protein: CASSTIRNTEAFF; CDR3 DNA: TGTGCCAGCAGTACGATAAGGAACACTGAAGCTTTCTTT
J gene: TRBJ2-3; D gene: TRBD1; V gene: TRBV2; clone size: NA; CDR3 protein: CASSVRAGGITDTQYF; CDR3 DNA: TGTGCCAGCAGTGTTCGCGCAGGGGGCATAACAGATACGCAGTATTTT
J gene: TRBJ2-3; D gene: TRBD2; V gene: TRBV30; clone size: NA; CDR3 protein: CAWTKAGGLRDTQYF; CDR3 DNA: TGTGCCTGGACAAAAGCGGGGGGGTTAAGGGATACGCAGTATTTT
J gene: TRBJ1-1; D gene: TRBD1; V gene: TRBV2; clone size: once; CDR3 protein: CASSLRTGGLGTEAFF; CDR3 DNA: TGTGCCAGCAGTTTACGGACAGGGGGCTTGGGCACTGAAGCTTTCTTT
J gene: TRBJ2-5; D gene: TRBD2; V gene: TRBV29-1; clone size: NA; CDR3 protein: CSVDELRGGTQYF; CDR3 DNA: TGCAGCGTTGACGAGCTTCGGGGGGGGACCCAGTACTTC
J gene: TRBJ1-2; D gene: TRBD1; V gene: TRBV14; clone size: NA; CDR3 protein: CASNQGTGLEYGYTF; CDR3 DNA: TGTGCCAGCAACCAGGGGACAGGGTTGGAGTATGGCTACACCTTC